What follows are 7 T cell receptor beta chains derived from one specimen sequenced in a study of cytomegalovirus exposure and HLA in healthy donors. Both 60 Vbeta primers and 13 Jbeta primers went into the PCR. The method was immunoSEQ multiplex PCR; TCRdb's version includes in-frame clones alone and lacks a portion of them. Of about 78,000 clones listed, about two thirds are singletons. The sequenced material came from PBMCs. The receptors stem from a man younger than 40 in good health and CMV-seropositive.

The V call is TRBV28, the J call TRBJ2-7; 8 nucleotides line up with TRBD1. The V and J ends lost 10 bases and 6 bases, in that order; junction bases with no gene match: 11. Germline V gene sequence: CDR1 MDHEN, CDR2 SYDVKM. CDR3 length: 13 residues. The CDR3 is CATLDRGVSEQYF. The CDR3 coding sequence is TGTGCCACTCTTGACAGGGGTGTCTCCGAGCAGTACTTC.

The genes are TRBV27 and TRBJ1-4; 7 nucleotides align to TRBD1. Germline CDR1 MNHEY, CDR2 SMNVEV (reference sequence). V lost 2 bases, J lost 3 bases, and 9 bases stayed unmatched. The CDR3 is made up of 17 amino acids. Here the CDR3 reads CASSLGVAGGPNEKLFF. The CDR3 DNA is TGTGCCAGCAGTTTAGGGGTGGCAGGGGGACCTAATGAAAAACTGTTTTTT.

The table lists this clone with a few counts. The rearrangement links TRBV28 to TRBJ1-2; no clear D. The length of the CDR3 is 13 residues. Trimming removed 5 bases at V and 1 base at J, with 8 bases between. Germline V gene lookup returns CDR1 MDHEN and CDR2 SYDVKM. The CDR3 spells CASSRVDNYGYTF. In nucleotides, the CDR3 is TGTGCCAGCAGTCGCGTTGATAACTATGGCTACACCTTC.

The gene calls are TRBV4-2 and TRBJ1-2; the D is unclear. Germline assignment: CDR1 LGHNA and CDR2 YNFKEQ. This CDR3 spans 13 amino acids. With 0 bases removed from V and 7 bases from J, the gap between germline ends came to 9 bases. CDR3 region: CASSQDSDGGYTF. The CDR3 DNA reads TGTGCCAGCAGCCAAGACAGCGACGGTGGCTACACCTTC.

The chain joins TRBV6-1 to TRBJ2-5; 9 bases match TRBD1. Germline CDR1 MNHNS, CDR2 SASEGT. CDR3 length: 14 amino acids. The V gene end was trimmed by 5 bases and the J gene end by 2 bases; junction bases not matched to a gene: 3. The CDR3 protein is CASSKGQGQETQYF. The CDR3 coding sequence is TGTGCCAGCAGTAAAGGACAGGGGCAAGAGACCCAGTACTTC.

V usage is TRBV10-3 and J usage is TRBJ2-3; 13 bases are a match to TRBD2. The germline V gene has CDR1 ENHRY and CDR2 SYGVKD. This CDR3 contains 23 residues. Unmatched junction bases numbered 22, after V lost 3 bases and J lost 1 base. CDR3 sequence (DNA): TGTGCCATCAGTGATCGGGTATCGCAGGGGGCAACTAGCGGGAGGGCCGGCACAGATACGCAGTATTTT. It codes for CAISDRVSQGATSGRAGTDTQYF.

The V and J genes are TRBV15 and TRBJ1-2; the D gene is possibly TRBD1 (6 bases). Trimming cost V 2 bases and J 6 bases, with 13 bases left between them. From germline, CDR1 is LNHNV and CDR2 YYDKDF (reference sequence). This CDR3 has 14 residues. The CDR3 bases are TGTGCCACCAGCAGATACCAGGGGTCGGATGGCTACACCTTC. Amino acid sequence: CATSRYQGSDGYTF.